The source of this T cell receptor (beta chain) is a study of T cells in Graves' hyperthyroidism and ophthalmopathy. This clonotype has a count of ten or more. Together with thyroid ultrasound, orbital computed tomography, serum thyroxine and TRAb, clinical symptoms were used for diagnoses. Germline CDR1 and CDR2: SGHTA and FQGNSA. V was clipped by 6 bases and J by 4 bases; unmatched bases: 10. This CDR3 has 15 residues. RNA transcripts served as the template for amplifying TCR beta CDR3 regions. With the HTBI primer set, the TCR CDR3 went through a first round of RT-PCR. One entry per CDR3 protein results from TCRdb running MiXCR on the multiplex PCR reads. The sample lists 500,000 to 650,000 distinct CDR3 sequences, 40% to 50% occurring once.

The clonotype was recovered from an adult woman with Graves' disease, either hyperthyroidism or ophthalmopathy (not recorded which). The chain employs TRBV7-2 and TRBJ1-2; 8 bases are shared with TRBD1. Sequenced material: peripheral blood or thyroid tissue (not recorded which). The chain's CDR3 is CASSIQGQGAYGYTF. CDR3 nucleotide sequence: TGTGCCAGCAGTATTCAAGGACAGGGCGCCTATGGCTACACCTTC.